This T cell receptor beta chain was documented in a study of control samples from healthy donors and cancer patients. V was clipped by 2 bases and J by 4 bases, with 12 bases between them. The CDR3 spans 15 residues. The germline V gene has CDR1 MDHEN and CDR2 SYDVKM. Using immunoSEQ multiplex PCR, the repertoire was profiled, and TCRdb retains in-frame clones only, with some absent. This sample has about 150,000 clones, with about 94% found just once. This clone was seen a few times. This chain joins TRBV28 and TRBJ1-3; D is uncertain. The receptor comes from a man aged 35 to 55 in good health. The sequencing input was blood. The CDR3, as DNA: TGTGCCAGCAGTTTAGGCGGGGTGGCGGGAAACACCATATATTTT. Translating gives CASSLGGVAGNTIYF.